Sequencing of this T cell receptor (beta chain) was carried out in a study of post-analysis software for immune sequencing data. Unique molecular identifiers were carried by the TCR beta cDNA libraries. TCRdb re-called the PCR reads through MiXCR, storing one row per CDR3 protein. The sample has about 260,000 distinct CDR3 sequences; just over 35% are singletons. Looked up from germline, CDR1 is SEHNR and CDR2 is FQNEAQ (reference sequence). The V and J ends lost 5 bases and 4 bases respectively, with 11 bases between them. The CDR3 is 13 residues long. This clonotype was picked up many times. Its antigen is undetermined. General study points: Five or six TRBV segments, TRBV5-6, TRBV5-1 and TRBV20-1 among them, were found more frequent in patients than controls.

This chain uses TRBV7-9 with TRBJ1-2, with TRBD1 as a possible D gene (5 bases). The clonotype originates from a girl aged 5 to 17 with multiple sclerosis. The material sequenced was blood. The CDR3 DNA sequence: TGTGCCAGCAGCGCGACAGAGATCTATGGCTACACCTTC. Its protein product is CASSATEIYGYTF.